Each of the 4 T cell receptor beta chains below was sequenced from the same sample in a study of blood T cells in healthy people across ages. A second 7 to 11 cycle PCR used barcoded and J-beta primers. TCRdb ran MiXCR on the 5' RACE reads and lists one entry per CDR3 protein. The table includes approximately 960,000 distinct CDR3 sequences, about 29% detected once. These same data were also listed under a study on T cells of mothers and their children.

The sample comprised blood. These receptors came from a middle-aged woman in good health.

The chain recombines TRBV18 with TRBJ1-2; TRBD1 aligns across 8 bases. Germline CDR1 and CDR2: KGHSH and LQKENI. With V trimmed by 2 bases and J by 0 bases, 8 bases remained unmatched. The CDR3 totals 17 residues. Here the CDR3 reads CASSPGFGDRTNYGYTF. As DNA, the CDR3 is TGTGCCAGCTCACCAGGGTTCGGGGACAGGACTAACTATGGCTACACCTTC.

This chain joins TRBV28 and TRBJ2-1; 9 bases are shared with TRBD2. Unmatched junction bases numbered 7, after V lost 3 bases and J lost 1 base. Germline V CDR1 and CDR2: MDHEN, SYDVKM. There are 17 residues in the CDR3. CDR3 bases: TGTGCCAGCAGTTTGCGGCGGGGGGGCCTGTCCTACAATGAGCAGTTCTTC. It is translated as CASSLRRGGLSYNEQFF.

The genes are TRBV10-3 and TRBJ2-3; no definite D call. V dropped 5 bases and J dropped 2 bases, with 17 bases sitting between them. The CDR3 runs to 16 residues. Germline CDR1 ENHRY, CDR2 SYGVKD. The CDR3, as DNA: TGTGCCATCAGTACCGACTTAGGCCGGCTCACAGATACGCAGTATTTT. This encodes CAISTDLGRLTDTQYF.

This clonotype has ten or more counts. The chain carries TRBV12-3 or TRBV12-4 and TRBJ2-5; the match to TRBD2 covers 10 bases. V lost 6 bases, J lost 4 bases, and 5 bases stayed unmatched. The length of the CDR3 is 14 residues. The CDR3, as DNA: TGTGCCAGCAGAGATAGCGGGGGGAGAGAGACCCAGTACTTC. As protein: CASRDSGGRETQYF.